This TCR beta chain was identified in a study of tumor-infiltrating lymphocytes in oesophageal squamous cell carcinoma. In this sample, this clonotype turned up a few times. This CDR3 contains 12 residues. Germline loops: CDR1 SGHVS, CDR2 FNYEAQ. Trimming removed 4 bases at V and 4 bases at J, with 8 bases between. MiXCR was run by TCRdb on the PCR reads, yielding one entry per CDR3 protein. The repertoire holds 15,000 to 20,000 distinct CDR3 sequences, with 45% to 50% as singletons. V is TRBV7-6 and J is TRBJ2-7; D not certain. The receptor comes from a male donor with esophageal squamous cell carcinoma. The sequencing sample was made of esophageal tumor tissue. CDR3 nucleotide sequence: TGTGCCAGCAGCTCACTGCGGTACGAGCAGTACTTC. This codes for CASSSLRYEQYF.